The clone carrying this TCR beta chain was observed once. The entry originates in a study of blood T cell repertoires in COVID-19. Study-level information: Some COVID-19 samples were acute and others convalescent; all came from the United States, Italy and Spain. From T cells, B-cell-depleted T cells, or PBMCs came the material, which was cDNA or gDNA.

The junction had 12 bases not matched to a gene; V was cut back by 0 bases and J by 5 bases. Germline loops: CDR1 LGHNA, CDR2 YSLEER. The CDR3 spans 19 residues. Per the original methods: Researchers report that nucleated cell counts were estimated from reference gene primer amplification. Assay used: immunoSEQ multiplex PCR; TCRdb lists only in-frame clones, some missing. V and J calls and clone size are given by that table; D and trimming were obtained from the DNA. The table lists about 93,000 clones, approximately 87% of them singletons. Sequencing input: peripheral blood. The sequence derives from a human donor with active COVID-19. The donor label of this sample is uncertain. This rearrangement joins TRBV4-3 to TRBJ2-3; 12 bases line up with TRBD2. CDR3 residues: CASSQDKWASGGAEDTQYF. As DNA, the CDR3 is TGCGCCAGCAGCCAAGATAAGTGGGCTAGCGGGGGGGCCGAAGATACGCAGTATTTT.